Listed below are T cell receptor beta chains from one sample, sequenced in a study of identical twins. One entry per CDR3 protein results from TCRdb running MiXCR on the 5' RACE reads. The sample holds 350,000 or so distinct CDR3 sequences, roughly 9% seen once. Sequences were obtained from naive T cells sorted from blood. These receptors were collected from a woman aged 45-65 years in good health. Both conserved end residues are part of each CDR3. D genes are given only for firm matches. Expanded clones get a size class; other rows say once, few or many, or leave the size out.

v_call,d_call,j_call,clone_size,cdr3_nt,cdr3_aa
TRBV6-6,-,TRBJ1-2,-,TGTGCCAGCAGCTTCGACAGTTCCCATGGCTACACCTTC,CASSFDSSHGYTF
TRBV27,TRBD2,TRBJ2-2,many,TGTGCCAGCAGTTTAGGTGCAGGGACTACAAACGGGGAGCTGTTTTTT,CASSLGAGTTNGELFF
TRBV27,-,TRBJ2-7,many,TGTGCCAGCAGTTCCCAATCGACGCGGGTCTCCTACGAGCAGTACTTC,CASSSQSTRVSYEQYF
TRBV12-3/TRBV12-4,TRBD2,TRBJ2-1,many,TGTGCCAGCCGAGCGGGAGGTTACAATGAGCAGTTCTTC,CASRAGGYNEQFF
TRBV5-1,TRBD1,TRBJ1-6,-,TGCGCCAGCAGCTTGGGAGGGACAGTCTTATCACCCCTCCACTTT,CASSLGGTVLSPLHF
TRBV12-3/TRBV12-4,-,TRBJ2-7,-,TGTGCCAGCAGGGAGGAAGACTGGACGACCTCCTACGAGCAGTACTTC,CASREEDWTTSYEQYF
TRBV29-1,TRBD2,TRBJ2-1,many,TGCAGCGTTGAAATAGCGGGAGAGGGTAATGAGCAGTTCTTC,CSVEIAGEGNEQFF
TRBV29-1,-,TRBJ2-3,-,TGCAGCGTTGTCTTCACAGATACGCAGTATTTT,CSVVFTDTQYF
TRBV12-3/TRBV12-4,-,TRBJ2-1,many,TGTGCCAGCAGTCCGCGGGACAGAAAGAGAGGTGAGCAGTTCTTC,CASSPRDRKRGEQFF
TRBV4-1,TRBD2,TRBJ2-2,many,TGCGCCAGCTCTCACGGCGGGGGAGGAACCGGGGAGCTGTTTTTT,CASSHGGGGTGELFF
TRBV9,TRBD1,TRBJ1-4,many,TGTGCCAGCACTTCCGGGACAGCTTTCAGTGAAAAACTGTTTTTT,CASTSGTAFSEKLFF
TRBV25-1,TRBD2,TRBJ2-5,many,TGTGCCAGCAGTGAAAACTTAAGGACTAGCGGGAGGCAAGAGACCCAGTACTTC,CASSENLRTSGRQETQYF
TRBV3-1,-,TRBJ1-5,many,TGTGCCAGCAGCCAAGAAGTGAGTCAGCCCCAGCATTTT,CASSQEVSQPQHF
TRBV11-2,-,TRBJ2-2,-,TGTGCCAGCGGACTAAACCGGGGTAACACCGGGGAGCTGTTTTTT,CASGLNRGNTGELFF
TRBV29-1,TRBD1,TRBJ1-5,many,TGCAGCGTACAACAGGGGAATCAGCCCCAGCATTTT,CSVQQGNQPQHF
TRBV12-3/TRBV12-4,-,TRBJ2-3,many,TGTGCCACCCTAAGAGCAGATACGCAGTATTTT,CATLRADTQYF
TRBV2,-,TRBJ2-4,-,TGTGCCAGCAGTGAATTGGGTCTAGACTCCAAAAACATTCAGTACTTC,CASSELGLDSKNIQYF
TRBV11-2,-,TRBJ1-1,many,TGTGCCAGCAGCTTAGATGGGGTAACGGAAGCTTTCTTT,CASSLDGVTEAFF
TRBV20-1,TRBD1,TRBJ2-5,-,TGCAGTGCTAGCATAAGGGGGCGAGAGACCCAGTACTTC,CSASIRGRETQYF
TRBV29-1,-,TRBJ2-7,-,TGCAGCGTTTCCAGCGGTATTGTCTACGAGCAGTACTTC,CSVSSGIVYEQYF
TRBV6-5,-,TRBJ1-2,many,TGTGCCAGCAGGCGGTCTGGGATAGGTGGCTACACCTTC,CASRRSGIGGYTF
TRBV7-8,TRBD2,TRBJ2-7,-,TGTGCCAGCAGCCCAATCCGGGGGGCCTACGAGCAGTACTTC,CASSPIRGAYEQYF
TRBV29-1,TRBD1,TRBJ2-5,few,TGCAGCGTTGACGTTACAGGGGGCGAGACCCAGTACTTC,CSVDVTGGETQYF
TRBV5-6,TRBD1,TRBJ1-2,few,TGTGCCAGCAGCTTCGGGACAGCCCCTAACTATGGCTACACCTTC,CASSFGTAPNYGYTF
TRBV12-3/TRBV12-4,-,TRBJ1-5,many,TGTGCCAGCAGTTTACAGGTATTCCAGCCCCAGCATTTT,CASSLQVFQPQHF
TRBV5-1,-,TRBJ2-4,few,TGCGCCAGCAGCTTGGTCCCGACAGAAGCACCGGGACTAGCCAAAAACATTCAGTACTTC,CASSLVPTEAPGLAKNIQYF
TRBV7-6,-,TRBJ1-3,-,TGTGCCAGCAGCTTAGCGCCTAGTGGAGGAAACACCATATATTTT,CASSLAPSGGNTIYF
TRBV2,TRBD1,TRBJ2-1,-,TGTGCCAGCAGCGCGGGACAGGTCCTGTTCAATGAGCAGTTCTTC,CASSAGQVLFNEQFF
TRBV29-1,-,TRBJ1-5,-,TGCAGCGTTCAAACATTCGATAGCAATCAGCCCCAGCATTTT,CSVQTFDSNQPQHF
TRBV29-1,-,TRBJ2-5,few,TGCAGCGTTGAAGGGGGCGGTGCCCAGTACTTC,CSVEGGGAQYF
TRBV6-6,TRBD2,TRBJ2-3,few,TGTGCCAGCAGTTCCCTAGCGGGAAACACAGATACGCAGTATTTT,CASSSLAGNTDTQYF
TRBV6-6,-,TRBJ1-6,-,TGTGCCAGCAGTTACGAGGGGTATAATTCACCCCTCCACTTT,CASSYEGYNSPLHF
TRBV29-1,-,TRBJ2-3,-,TGCAGCGTTGAAGACCACCAGGGACCTCGCACAGATACGCAGTATTTT,CSVEDHQGPRTDTQYF
TRBV7-9,TRBD2,TRBJ2-5,few,TGTGCCAGCAGCTTTGGACTAGCGGGAATACAAGAGACCCAGTACTTC,CASSFGLAGIQETQYF
TRBV20-1,TRBD2,TRBJ2-5,many,TGCAGTGTCTCCCCCGCGACTAGCGGGAGGGCGGAGACCCAGTACTTC,CSVSPATSGRAETQYF
TRBV27,-,TRBJ1-5,many,TGTGCCAGCAGTTTATCCAGAGATCAGCCCCAGCATTTT,CASSLSRDQPQHF
TRBV5-1,-,TRBJ2-7,-,TGCGCCAGCAGCTGGGGCAACGAGCAGTACTTC,CASSWGNEQYF
TRBV7-6,TRBD2,TRBJ2-5,-,TGTGCCAGCAGCTCGATGACCGGGACTAGCGGGGGACCACAAGAGACCCAGTACTTC,CASSSMTGTSGGPQETQYF
TRBV29-1,-,TRBJ2-3,many,TGCAGCGCCCATCCCAGCTTGGATACGCAGTATTTT,CSAHPSLDTQYF
TRBV27,-,TRBJ2-1,few,TGTGCCAGCAGTTTATTCCGTCGGGGCGGCATACCCCTTTCCTACAATGAGCAGTTCTTC,CASSLFRRGGIPLSYNEQFF
TRBV9,-,TRBJ2-1,many,TGTGCCAGCAGCGCCACTCCCCAAGACTATAATTACAATGAGCAGTTCTTC,CASSATPQDYNYNEQFF
TRBV12-3/TRBV12-4,-,TRBJ2-7,-,TGTGCCAGCAGTCGCGGACGAACCTACGAGCAGTACTTC,CASSRGRTYEQYF
TRBV12-3/TRBV12-4,-,TRBJ1-4,-,TGTGCCAGCAGTTTAGGTCCCGGTGTCTCAAATGAAAAACTGTTTTTT,CASSLGPGVSNEKLFF
TRBV5-1,-,TRBJ2-1,many,TGCGCCAGCAGCTTCCCGGAGGTTGGGGTGGGTGAGCAGTTCTTC,CASSFPEVGVGEQFF
TRBV20-1,TRBD1,TRBJ1-6,few,TGCAGTGCTAGAGCGACAGGGGACGGTTCACCCCTCCACTTT,CSARATGDGSPLHF
TRBV28,-,TRBJ2-7,many,TGTGCCAGCAGCTCAAGGTTCGAGCAGTACTTC,CASSSRFEQYF